The rows below give T cell receptor beta chains drawn from one sample of a study of blood T cell repertoires in COVID-19. This table comes from immunoSEQ multiplex PCR, and its TCRdb copy is limited to in-frame clones, with some not included. The sample has 200,000 to 250,000 clones; around 80% are singletons. Sequences were obtained from PBMCs or T cells enriched from blood (not recorded which). These TCRs come from a man aged 35-49 years who had recovered from COVID-19. Each CDR3 is given with its conserved first and last residue. Fields, in order: J gene, V gene, D gene, clone size, CDR3 DNA, CDR3 protein. The D gene is left open where the match is weak. For some rows the clone size is stated as once, few or many, or as a class when expanded; others skip it.

j_gene: TRBJ2-7; v_gene: TRBV28; d_gene: NA; abundance: NA; CDR3nt: TGTGCCAGCAGTTCTCTGCGGGGCAATCCGTACTTC; CDR3aa: CASSSLRGNPYF
j_gene: TRBJ1-2; v_gene: TRBV6-5; d_gene: TRBD1; abundance: NA; CDR3nt: TGTGCCAGCAGTCAACTGGGACAGGTGCATGGCTACACCTTC; CDR3aa: CASSQLGQVHGYTF
j_gene: TRBJ1-4; v_gene: TRBV5-8; d_gene: NA; abundance: NA; CDR3nt: TGTGCCAGCAGCAATGATCTCAGGGGAAAGAATGAAAAACTGTTTTTT; CDR3aa: CASSNDLRGKNEKLFF
j_gene: TRBJ2-2; v_gene: TRBV9; d_gene: TRBD2; abundance: NA; CDR3nt: TGTGCCAGCAGCGTAGAGGGAGGGACCGGGGAGCTGTTTTTT; CDR3aa: CASSVEGGTGELFF
j_gene: TRBJ2-3; v_gene: TRBV5-4; d_gene: NA; abundance: NA; CDR3nt: TGTGCCAGCAGCTCGGGACCCGACAGGATTGGCACAGATACGCAGTATTTT; CDR3aa: CASSSGPDRIGTDTQYF
j_gene: TRBJ2-1; v_gene: TRBV3-1/TRBV3-2; d_gene: NA; abundance: few; CDR3nt: TGTGCCAGCAGCCAAGTGTTACCGAGAAACAATGAGCAGTTCTTC; CDR3aa: CASSQVLPRNNEQFF
j_gene: TRBJ2-5; v_gene: TRBV18; d_gene: NA; abundance: NA; CDR3nt: TGTGCCAGCTCATCCAGGGATCAAGAGACCCAGTACTTC; CDR3aa: CASSSRDQETQYF
j_gene: TRBJ1-5; v_gene: TRBV5-5; d_gene: NA; abundance: once; CDR3nt: TGTGCCAGCAGCTTTTTGCAGGGTCGGCAGCCCCAGCATTTT; CDR3aa: CASSFLQGRQPQHF
j_gene: TRBJ2-7; v_gene: TRBV27; d_gene: TRBD2; abundance: NA; CDR3nt: TGTGCCAGCAGTTATAGCGGGAGGGCCGAGTCCGAGCAGTACTTC; CDR3aa: CASSYSGRAESEQYF
j_gene: TRBJ2-2; v_gene: TRBV6-1; d_gene: TRBD2; abundance: NA; CDR3nt: TGTGCCAGCAGTGAATGGCCTAGCGGAAACACCGGGGAGCTGTTTTTT; CDR3aa: CASSEWPSGNTGELFF
j_gene: TRBJ2-1; v_gene: TRBV18; d_gene: TRBD2; abundance: once; CDR3nt: TGTGCCAGCTCCACTAGCGGGGGCTCCTACAATGAGCAGTTCTTC; CDR3aa: CASSTSGGSYNEQFF
j_gene: TRBJ2-5; v_gene: TRBV20-1; d_gene: NA; abundance: NA; CDR3nt: TGCAGTGGCCAGTTCCAAGAGACCCAGTACTTC; CDR3aa: CSGQFQETQYF
j_gene: TRBJ1-3; v_gene: TRBV7-2; d_gene: NA; abundance: NA; CDR3nt: TGTGCCAGCACCCCTCAGCGCCTGGGCTCTGGAAACACCATATATTTT; CDR3aa: CASTPQRLGSGNTIYF
j_gene: TRBJ1-2; v_gene: TRBV7-8; d_gene: TRBD1; abundance: NA; CDR3nt: TGTGCCAGCAGCCCGGGACAGGTGACACGATCTAACTATGGCTACACCTTC; CDR3aa: CASSPGQVTRSNYGYTF
j_gene: TRBJ1-1; v_gene: TRBV10-3; d_gene: TRBD1; abundance: NA; CDR3nt: TGTGCCATCAGTGGCAACCGGCAGGGGGCTCGTGCGACTGAAGCTTTCTTT; CDR3aa: CAISGNRQGARATEAFF
j_gene: TRBJ1-1; v_gene: TRBV7-9; d_gene: NA; abundance: many; CDR3nt: TGTGCCAGCAGCCCAGTCAGCGGGGCTGAAGCTTTCTTT; CDR3aa: CASSPVSGAEAFF
j_gene: TRBJ2-7; v_gene: TRBV6-5; d_gene: NA; abundance: once; CDR3nt: TGTGCCAGCAGCAACGCGGGATTTGGCACCTACGAGCAGTACTTC; CDR3aa: CASSNAGFGTYEQYF
j_gene: TRBJ2-1; v_gene: TRBV6-5; d_gene: TRBD1; abundance: NA; CDR3nt: TGTGCCAGCAGCGCCCGGACAGGGGTGATCAATGAGCAGTTCTTC; CDR3aa: CASSARTGVINEQFF
j_gene: TRBJ2-2; v_gene: TRBV9; d_gene: TRBD2; abundance: NA; CDR3nt: TGTGCCAGCAGCGTAGCAGGTTCGTTAGCGGGTACCGGGGAGCTGTTTTTT; CDR3aa: CASSVAGSLAGTGELFF
j_gene: TRBJ2-1; v_gene: TRBV5-4; d_gene: NA; abundance: NA; CDR3nt: TGTGCCAGCAGCACCCGCCTACTAGCTTACAATGAGCAGTTCTTC; CDR3aa: CASSTRLLAYNEQFF
j_gene: TRBJ1-6; v_gene: TRBV9; d_gene: TRBD1; abundance: NA; CDR3nt: TGTGCCAGCAGCCTAATGACAGGGTCTAATTCACCCCTCCACTTT; CDR3aa: CASSLMTGSNSPLHF
j_gene: TRBJ1-6; v_gene: TRBV19; d_gene: NA; abundance: few; CDR3nt: TGTGCCAGTAGTTGGTGGAGTTCAAATTCACCCCTCCACTTT; CDR3aa: CASSWWSSNSPLHF
j_gene: TRBJ1-1; v_gene: TRBV6-1; d_gene: NA; abundance: NA; CDR3nt: TGTGCCAGCAGTGAAGCTCCAGATAACACTGAAGCTTTCTTT; CDR3aa: CASSEAPDNTEAFF
j_gene: TRBJ1-4; v_gene: TRBV9; d_gene: TRBD1; abundance: NA; CDR3nt: TGTGCCAGCAGCGCGGACAGGGATGAACTGTTTTTT; CDR3aa: CASSADRDELFF
j_gene: TRBJ1-2; v_gene: TRBV5-1; d_gene: NA; abundance: once; CDR3nt: TGCGCCAGCAGCTTGGGAACCAGTAACTATGGCTACACCTTC; CDR3aa: CASSLGTSNYGYTF
j_gene: TRBJ1-1; v_gene: TRBV19; d_gene: NA; abundance: NA; CDR3nt: TGTGCCAGTAGTATTCAGGGACTCACTGAAGCTTTCTTT; CDR3aa: CASSIQGLTEAFF
j_gene: TRBJ1-5; v_gene: TRBV4-1; d_gene: TRBD1; abundance: NA; CDR3nt: TGCGCCAGCAGCCACCAGGGACAGACTCTGGCCCAGCATTTT; CDR3aa: CASSHQGQTLAQHF
j_gene: TRBJ1-6; v_gene: TRBV4-1; d_gene: NA; abundance: once; CDR3nt: TGCGCCAGCAGCCAAGAAAGGTCACGGACACCGGCCCACTTT; CDR3aa: CASSQERSRTPAHF
j_gene: TRBJ2-1; v_gene: TRBV7-9; d_gene: NA; abundance: NA; CDR3nt: TGTGCCAGCAGATGGGGCCAGGGCCCTAACTATGAGCAGTTCTTC; CDR3aa: CASRWGQGPNYEQFF
j_gene: TRBJ1-4; v_gene: TRBV30; d_gene: TRBD1; abundance: NA; CDR3nt: TGTGCCTGGAGAACTCCCGGGACAGCAAACGAAAAACTGTTTTTT; CDR3aa: CAWRTPGTANEKLFF
j_gene: TRBJ2-3; v_gene: TRBV5-5; d_gene: NA; abundance: NA; CDR3nt: TGTGCCAGCAGCTTGGACGACTATACGCAGTATTTT; CDR3aa: CASSLDDYTQYF
j_gene: TRBJ2-7; v_gene: TRBV2; d_gene: TRBD1; abundance: few; CDR3nt: TGTGCCAGCAGGCGGGACAGGGGGCCGGACGAGCAGTACTTC; CDR3aa: CASRRDRGPDEQYF
j_gene: TRBJ2-2; v_gene: TRBV5-1; d_gene: NA; abundance: NA; CDR3nt: TGCGCCAGCAGCTTCGCGAACACCGGGGAGCTGTTTTTT; CDR3aa: CASSFANTGELFF
j_gene: TRBJ2-5; v_gene: TRBV7-9; d_gene: TRBD1; abundance: NA; CDR3nt: TGTGCCAGCAGCTTAGCTTCAGGGACAGGAGGAAAGACCCAGTACTTC; CDR3aa: CASSLASGTGGKTQYF
j_gene: TRBJ2-2; v_gene: TRBV27; d_gene: NA; abundance: NA; CDR3nt: TGTGCCAGCAGTTTTATCTACTTGGTACCCACCGGGGAGCTGTTTTTT; CDR3aa: CASSFIYLVPTGELFF
j_gene: TRBJ2-3; v_gene: TRBV28; d_gene: NA; abundance: few; CDR3nt: TGTGCCAGCAGTTTCGGGCTGGGGGGAAGCGCAGATACGCAGTATTTT; CDR3aa: CASSFGLGGSADTQYF
j_gene: TRBJ1-5; v_gene: TRBV19; d_gene: NA; abundance: NA; CDR3nt: TGTGCCAGTAGTATAACGAGGATCGAGCCCCAGCATTTT; CDR3aa: CASSITRIEPQHF
j_gene: TRBJ1-4; v_gene: TRBV7-9; d_gene: NA; abundance: once; CDR3nt: TGTGCCAGCAGCTTACGGGAAAAACTGTTTTTT; CDR3aa: CASSLREKLFF
j_gene: TRBJ1-4; v_gene: TRBV7-8; d_gene: NA; abundance: NA; CDR3nt: TGTGCCAGCAGCCCCCGGGGGGATCTGGGGGAAAAACTGTTTTTT; CDR3aa: CASSPRGDLGEKLFF
j_gene: TRBJ2-5; v_gene: TRBV6-5; d_gene: TRBD2; abundance: NA; CDR3nt: TGTGCCAGCAGTTCTCGGTCTAGCGGGAGGGGAGAGACCCAGTACTTC; CDR3aa: CASSSRSSGRGETQYF
j_gene: TRBJ2-1; v_gene: TRBV5-4; d_gene: TRBD2; abundance: few; CDR3nt: TGTGCCAGCAGTCAAGCGGGGGGCTCCTACAATGAGCAGTTCTTC; CDR3aa: CASSQAGGSYNEQFF
j_gene: TRBJ1-4; v_gene: TRBV5-1; d_gene: TRBD1; abundance: NA; CDR3nt: TGCGCCAGCAGCTTGGTGGGGACAGGGGACGAAAAACTGTTTTTT; CDR3aa: CASSLVGTGDEKLFF
j_gene: TRBJ1-4; v_gene: TRBV28; d_gene: NA; abundance: NA; CDR3nt: TGTGCCAGCAGTCGTCTGGGGGCCCCAACTAATGAAAAACTGTTTTTT; CDR3aa: CASSRLGAPTNEKLFF
j_gene: TRBJ2-3; v_gene: TRBV6-5; d_gene: NA; abundance: NA; CDR3nt: TGTGCCAGCAGTTACGTGGCGGGGGCCAGCACAGATACGCAGTATTTT; CDR3aa: CASSYVAGASTDTQYF
j_gene: TRBJ1-2; v_gene: TRBV2; d_gene: TRBD1; abundance: NA; CDR3nt: TGTGCCTGTACAGGGGACTCTAACTATGGCTACACCTTC; CDR3aa: CACTGDSNYGYTF
j_gene: TRBJ1-5; v_gene: TRBV19; d_gene: TRBD1; abundance: NA; CDR3nt: TGTGCCAGTAGTATAGGGCAGGGGGCTAGGCGCAATCAGCCCCAGCATTTT; CDR3aa: CASSIGQGARRNQPQHF
j_gene: TRBJ1-1; v_gene: TRBV7-6; d_gene: NA; abundance: NA; CDR3nt: TGTGCCAGCAGCCTACAACTGGGAGGCACTGAAGCTTTCTTT; CDR3aa: CASSLQLGGTEAFF
j_gene: TRBJ2-7; v_gene: TRBV5-4; d_gene: NA; abundance: few; CDR3nt: TGTGCCAGCAGCCGGCTAGGGGCCCCCTACGAGCAGTACTTC; CDR3aa: CASSRLGAPYEQYF
j_gene: TRBJ1-2; v_gene: TRBV5-1; d_gene: NA; abundance: NA; CDR3nt: TGCGCCAGCAGACCCACGGGGGGCGCAGGGGGCTACACCTTC; CDR3aa: CASRPTGGAGGYTF
j_gene: TRBJ1-1; v_gene: TRBV24-1; d_gene: TRBD1; abundance: NA; CDR3nt: TGTGCCACCAGTGTCCAGGGGGACACTGAAGCTTTCTTT; CDR3aa: CATSVQGDTEAFF
j_gene: TRBJ1-1; v_gene: TRBV4-1; d_gene: TRBD1; abundance: NA; CDR3nt: TGCGCCAGCAGCCAAGATCAGCTTAAATTCGACAGGGCGAAAGCTTTCTTT; CDR3aa: CASSQDQLKFDRAKAFF
j_gene: TRBJ1-2; v_gene: TRBV2; d_gene: NA; abundance: few; CDR3nt: TGTGCCAGCTTGGGGGGTCAGGCCTATGGCTACACCTTC; CDR3aa: CASLGGQAYGYTF
j_gene: TRBJ2-7; v_gene: TRBV10-3; d_gene: TRBD2; abundance: NA; CDR3nt: TGTGCCATCCAGCCTAGCGGGAGCAACGAGCAGTACTTC; CDR3aa: CAIQPSGSNEQYF
j_gene: TRBJ1-5; v_gene: TRBV30; d_gene: NA; abundance: NA; CDR3nt: TGTGCCTGGAGTCCACTGGGGTGGCAGGAGAGGGATCAGCCCCAGCATTTT; CDR3aa: CAWSPLGWQERDQPQHF
j_gene: TRBJ1-1; v_gene: TRBV7-2; d_gene: NA; abundance: NA; CDR3nt: TGTGCCAGCAGCCGTGGGGACGGGGGGTATACTGAAGCTTTCTTT; CDR3aa: CASSRGDGGYTEAFF
j_gene: TRBJ2-2; v_gene: TRBV9; d_gene: TRBD2; abundance: NA; CDR3nt: TGTGCCAGCAGCCCCTCTAGCGGGAGGGGAGGGGAGCTGTTTTTT; CDR3aa: CASSPSSGRGGELFF
j_gene: TRBJ2-5; v_gene: TRBV7-6; d_gene: NA; abundance: NA; CDR3nt: TGTGCCAGCAGCCCTCCCCTAGGGGCCCAGTACTTC; CDR3aa: CASSPPLGAQYF
j_gene: TRBJ1-1; v_gene: TRBV18; d_gene: TRBD1; abundance: NA; CDR3nt: TGTGCCAGCTCATATGGACAGGGGGATATCACTGAAGCTTTCTTT; CDR3aa: CASSYGQGDITEAFF
j_gene: TRBJ2-7; v_gene: TRBV7-9; d_gene: NA; abundance: NA; CDR3nt: TGTGCCAGCAACCTAGTCGGGAGCTACGAGCAGTACTTC; CDR3aa: CASNLVGSYEQYF
j_gene: TRBJ1-2; v_gene: TRBV27; d_gene: NA; abundance: NA; CDR3nt: TGTGCCAGCAGAAAAGGGGTCTATGGCTACACCTTC; CDR3aa: CASRKGVYGYTF